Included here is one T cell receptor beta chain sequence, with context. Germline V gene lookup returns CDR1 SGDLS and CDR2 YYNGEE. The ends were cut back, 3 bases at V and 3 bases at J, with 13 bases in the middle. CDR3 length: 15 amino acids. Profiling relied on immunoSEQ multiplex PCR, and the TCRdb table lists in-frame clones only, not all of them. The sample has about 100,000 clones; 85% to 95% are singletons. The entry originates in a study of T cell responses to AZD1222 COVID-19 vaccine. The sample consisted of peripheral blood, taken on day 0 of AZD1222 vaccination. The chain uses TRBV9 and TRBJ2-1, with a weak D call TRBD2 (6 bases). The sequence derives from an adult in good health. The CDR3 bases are TGTGCCAGCAGCGCTCTAGCGAGCTTCTACAATGAGCAGTTCTTC. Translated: CASSALASFYNEQFF.